Sequencing of this T cell receptor (beta chain) was carried out in a study of beta chain features in type 1 diabetes. General study findings and limits: Among patients with Type 1 diabetes, TCRB CDR3s were moderately but significantly shorter in every one of the four CD4+ subsets. Possible PCR preference for shorter templates applied equally to patients and controls.

The CDR3 is 21 amino acids. The germline V gene has CDR1 LNHNV and CDR2 YYDKDF (reference sequence). V dropped 0 bases and J dropped 5; count of bases not matched to a gene: 22. There are a few counts of this clone. Its matching antigen is unknown. By way of CD45RO/CCR7/CD25/CD127/CD95/CD27, the CD4+ regulatory, stem cell-like memory, central memory and naive cells were sorted. Every bit of the isolated RNA underwent reverse transcription, so sequencing read expressed TCRB transcripts. Repertoires were generated with immunoSEQ multiplex PCR, while TCRdb's copy carries only in-frame clones and drops some. In the table there are some 350,000 clones, roughly 12% of which are singletons.

Sequenced input: naive CD4+ T cells from blood. The chain combines TRBV15 with TRBJ2-5; TRBD1 matches at 9 bases. The TCR was taken from a woman under 30 with type 1 diabetes. The CDR3 DNA sequence: TGTGCCACCAGCAGAGATTCGACGGATGTCCGGGACAGGGCGAACTGGGAGACCCAGTACTTC. Amino acid sequence: CATSRDSTDVRDRANWETQYF. The full variable domain, completed using reference TRBV15 and TRBJ2-5, is DAMVIQNPRYQVTQFGKPVTLSCSQTLNHNVMYWYQQKSSQAPKLLFHYYDKDFNNEADTPDNFQSRRPNTSFCFLDIRSPGLGDTAMYLCATSRDSTDVRDRANWETQYFGPGTRLLVL.